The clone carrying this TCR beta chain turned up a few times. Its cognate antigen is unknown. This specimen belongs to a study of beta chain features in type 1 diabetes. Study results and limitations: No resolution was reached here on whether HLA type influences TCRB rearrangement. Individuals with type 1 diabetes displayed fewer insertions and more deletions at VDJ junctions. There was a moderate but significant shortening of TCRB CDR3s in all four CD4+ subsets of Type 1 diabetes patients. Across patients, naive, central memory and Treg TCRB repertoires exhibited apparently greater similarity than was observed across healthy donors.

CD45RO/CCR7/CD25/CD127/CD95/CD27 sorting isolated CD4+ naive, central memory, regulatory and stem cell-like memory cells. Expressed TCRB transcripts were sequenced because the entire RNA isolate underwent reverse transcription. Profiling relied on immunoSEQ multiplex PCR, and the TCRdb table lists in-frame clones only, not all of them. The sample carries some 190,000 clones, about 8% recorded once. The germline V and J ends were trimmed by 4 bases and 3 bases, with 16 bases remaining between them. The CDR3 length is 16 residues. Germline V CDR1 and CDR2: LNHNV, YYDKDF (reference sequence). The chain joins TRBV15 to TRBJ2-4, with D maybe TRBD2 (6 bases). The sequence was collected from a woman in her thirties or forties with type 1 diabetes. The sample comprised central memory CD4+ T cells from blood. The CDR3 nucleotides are TGTGCCACCAGCACCCTGGACCTGGAGGGCAAAAACATTCAGTACTTC. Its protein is CATSTLDLEGKNIQYF.